The clone carrying this TCR beta chain was recorded a few times. Its antigen is as yet unknown. The data were produced by immunoSEQ multiplex PCR, yet TCRdb's version contains in-frame clones alone and is incomplete. The sample contains some 2,500 clones, 25% to 30% of which appear only once. The data were taken from a study of T cells in localized non-small cell lung cancer. Overall study findings and caveats: Heterogeneity remains possible, as sequencing covered one tumor region only. Turning up in adjacent lung were a median about 56 of the top 100 tumor clones. Longer overall survival was linked to higher blood T cell density. The highest T cell clonality was in uninvolved adjacent lung, above tumor.

Germline CDR1 is SNHLY and CDR2 is FYNNEI. V was trimmed by 6 bases and J by 1 base, leaving 15 bases between them. The CDR3 runs to 15 residues. This sample comprised lung tumor tissue, obtained before any cancer treatment. The genes are TRBV2 and TRBJ2-5; a possible D gene is TRBD1 (6 bases). The TCR comes from a male donor older than 55 with stage II squamous cell lung carcinoma. For the CDR3, the DNA is TGTGCCAGCAGCGCTCGGACAGCCAGCCAAGAGACCCAGTACTTC. It codes for CASSARTASQETQYF.